The clone carrying this T cell receptor (beta chain) has a count of ten or more. The antigen is undetermined. This sample is drawn from a study of tumor and adjacent non-tumor tissue in lung cancer. Study-wide context: Aged roughly 31 to 80 years, patients included 10 men and a few women with stage I to III disease.

The library came from three nested PCR rounds adapted from ARM-PCR protocols. Via MiXCR, TCRdb re-called the multiplex PCR reads, giving one row per CDR3 protein. The data hold around 50,000 distinct CDR3 sequences, with around 64% observed a single time. This sample's RNA came from whole unsorted tissue. This non-tumor lung sample came from over 3 cm beyond the tumor edge. The CDR3 extends over 13 amino acids. Germline values: CDR1 DFQATT, CDR2 SNEGSKA (reference sequence). Trimming pared 6 bases from V and 7 bases from J, leaving 19 bases between. General observations from the study: Compared with tumor, normal lung showed significantly lower TCR diversity. Higher tumor TCR diversity was associated with shorter survival.

V gene TRBV20-1 combines with J gene TRBJ2-7, with D possibly TRBD2 on 6 matching bases. Sequenced material: distant non-tumor lung tissue. The source is a woman in her seventies with non-small cell lung cancer. The CDR3 is CSATSRLEGEQYF. In DNA, the CDR3 is TGCAGTGCCACTTCTCGACTAGAGGGAGAGCAGTACTTC.